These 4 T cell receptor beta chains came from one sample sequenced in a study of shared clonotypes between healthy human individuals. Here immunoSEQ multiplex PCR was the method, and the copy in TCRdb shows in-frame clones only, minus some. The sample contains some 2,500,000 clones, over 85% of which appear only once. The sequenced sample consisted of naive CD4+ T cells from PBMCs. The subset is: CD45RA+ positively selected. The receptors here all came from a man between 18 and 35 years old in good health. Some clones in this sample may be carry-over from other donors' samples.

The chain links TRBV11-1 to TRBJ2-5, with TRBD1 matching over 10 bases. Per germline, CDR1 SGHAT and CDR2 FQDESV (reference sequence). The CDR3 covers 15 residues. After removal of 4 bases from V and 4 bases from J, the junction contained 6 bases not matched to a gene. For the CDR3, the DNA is TGTGCCAGCAGCTCGGGACAGGGGTTGGGAGAGACCCAGTACTTC. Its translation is CASSSGQGLGETQYF.

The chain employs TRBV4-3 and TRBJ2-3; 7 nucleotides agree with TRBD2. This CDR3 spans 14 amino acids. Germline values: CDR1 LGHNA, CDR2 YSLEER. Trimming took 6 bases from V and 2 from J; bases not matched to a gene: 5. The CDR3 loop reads CASRTGLSTDTQYF. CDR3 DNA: TGCGCCAGCAGGACGGGACTATCCACAGATACGCAGTATTTT.

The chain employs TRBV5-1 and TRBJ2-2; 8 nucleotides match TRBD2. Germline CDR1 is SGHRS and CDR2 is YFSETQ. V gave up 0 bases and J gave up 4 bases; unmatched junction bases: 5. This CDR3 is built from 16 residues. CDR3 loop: CASSLVLADGTGELFF. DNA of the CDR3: TGCGCCAGCAGCTTGGTACTAGCGGACGGCACCGGGGAGCTGTTTTTT.

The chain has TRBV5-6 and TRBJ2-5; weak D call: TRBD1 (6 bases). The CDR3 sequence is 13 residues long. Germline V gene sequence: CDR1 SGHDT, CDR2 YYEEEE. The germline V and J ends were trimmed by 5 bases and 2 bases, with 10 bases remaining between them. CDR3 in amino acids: CASRRTEQETQYF. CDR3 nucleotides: TGTGCCAGCAGAAGGACAGAGCAAGAGACCCAGTACTTC.